This record concerns one TCR beta chain sequence. The sample holds a few counts of this clone. What this receptor recognizes is not known. No quality values exist for individual bases; no much larger clone is one base distant. The record originates from a study of beta chain features in type 1 diabetes (dated by TCRdb to 2016 to 2018). Looking at the study overall: No differences in mean age, gender distribution, total cell number or subset yield were found between patients and healthy donors. In the study, TCRB repertoires of sorted circulating CD4+ T cell subsets from recently diagnosed type 1 diabetes patients were compared with those of matched healthy donors. Regulatory and stem cell-like memory subsets were isolated from only 8 patients and roughly eight healthy donors, whereas naive and central memory subsets came from all 30 or so donors. A total of approximately 100,000,000 sorted cells were examined across all samples, and the number of cells per subset was strongly correlated with RNA yield.

The entire isolated RNA was reverse transcribed using the High Capacity cDNA Reverse Transcription Kit, and thus expressed TCRB transcripts were sequenced. Deep immunoSEQ sequencing was performed on naive, central memory and regulatory T cell samples, with an average of roughly 3.5 million total reads per sample. After sorted cells were lysed in RLT buffer, RNA was extracted with DNase-treated RNeasy Micro or Mini kits, with the choice depending on cell number. Each cell subset was processed separately to prevent cross-contamination, with patient and healthy donor samples processed together. The immunoSEQ multiplex PCR was used to amplify TCRB sequences from cDNA, yielding 87-bp fragments that span the CDR3 region. Amplicons were sequenced on the Illumina HiSeq platform. As for the authors' bioinformatics: PCR bias was corrected computationally using synthetic template baselines, and reads within Hamming distance 2 were collapsed, with unmergeable singletons discarded. Reads were aligned against IMGT to assign V, D and J genes, CDR3 length and insertions or deletions at six rearrangement sites. Within each subset, clonotype counts were normalized to sorted cell number, and only after that were true diversity and Gini coefficients computed with the tcR R package. The overlap coefficient, calculated on TCRB nucleotide sequences, was used to quantify repertoire sharing. Out-of-frame TCRB sequences from naive cells were analyzed as a proxy for the pre-selection repertoire. In TCRdb, the immuneACCESS table is reduced to in-frame sequences with V and J assigned. These tables do not hold every clone; where another copy was compared, an unresolved V gene accounts for under half, and the others remain unexplained. That table gives V, J and clone size, and the DNA gave D and trimming. A total of about 250,000 clones appear in this sample, roughly 15% of them only once. The ten largest account for 0.026% of the sample.

What the work shows at the level of the full study, not this receptor alone: Because small numbers of individuals were included in the HLA sub-analyses, any influence of HLA type on TCRB rearrangement was left unresolved. A moderate but significant shortening of TCRB CDR3 length was observed in type 1 diabetes patients in all four CD4+ subsets. PCR may preferentially amplify shorter templates, but because patient and control samples were amplified and corrected together, any resulting skew would affect both groups equally. Naive, central memory and regulatory TCRB repertoires appeared to be more alike among patients than among healthy donors. At VDJ recombination sites, patients with type 1 diabetes made fewer insertions and deleted more nucleotides, a pattern implying thymic rearrangement abnormalities. Because cDNA was sequenced instead of genomic DNA, highly expressing activated cells could be over-represented, though the groups showed no difference in activation or CD3 levels.

Each donor gave one peripheral blood draw, averaging around 120 mL, which was collected into heparinised tubes. A BD FACSAria II and a panel including CD45RO, CCR7, CD25, CD127, CD95 and CD27 were used to sort naive, central memory, regulatory and stem cell-like memory CD4+ T cells. All sorted populations exceeded 95% purity. PBMCs were isolated immediately by Lymphoprep density gradient centrifugation and stained directly without culture. So that batch effects would be minimized, each experiment stained and sorted samples in pairs, pairing one healthy donor with one patient. This sequence was found in a woman aged 40 to 49 in good health. The specimen was naive CD4+ T cells from blood. Read against the paper, the sample's cell subset or site label means: true naive CD4+ T cells.

The CDR3 amino acid sequence is: CASSPGLLSYEQYF. The DNA reads as follows: TGTGCCAGCAGCCCGGGACTTCTTTCCTACGAGCAGTACTTC. The chain joins TRBV5-4 to TRBJ2-7; TRBD2 is possibly the D segment (6 matching bases). V drops 4 bases and J drops 1 base, leaving 12 bases in between. Spanning cysteine to phenylalanine, the CDR3 consists of 14 amino acids. The kept DNA is CDR3 alone, 42 bases in frame from the first base. As encoded in the germline V gene (reference sequence), CDR1 is SGHNT while CDR2 is YYREEE.